This is a list of T cell receptor beta chains from one sample in a study of blood T cell repertoires in COVID-19. Profiled with immunoSEQ multiplex PCR; TCRdb holds only in-frame clones, not every one. The table lists 75,000 to 95,000 clones, less than 85% of them singletons. Sample: peripheral blood. These TCRs come from a man aged 65 to 85 with COVID-19, enrolled during active disease. Both conserved end residues are part of each CDR3. D genes are given only for firm matches. The listing skips clone size in some rows; elsewhere it reads once, few, many or a size class.

d_gene	j_gene	len	abundance	v_gene	CDR3nt	CDR3aa
TRBD1	TRBJ1-1	15	.	TRBV7-2	TGTGCCAGCAGCTTCGCGACAGGGGGCAACACTGAAGCTTTCTTT	CASSFATGGNTEAFF
TRBD2	TRBJ2-7	14	once	TRBV7-2	TGTGCCAGCAGCTTCGGGGGGGGAGTACGGGAGCAGTACTTC	CASSFGGGVREQYF
TRBD2	TRBJ2-1	16	.	TRBV6-2/TRBV6-3	TGTGCCAGCAGTTACGGGAGCGGGAGGGCCTCATTTGAGCAGTTCTTC	CASSYGSGRASFEQFF
.	TRBJ1-5	13	once	TRBV7-2	TGTGCCAGCAGCTTGGGCAACAATCAGCCCCAGCATTTT	CASSLGNNQPQHF
TRBD1	TRBJ2-7	18	.	TRBV4-1	TGCGCCAGCAGCCAAGTTTTTGGGACAGGCCTACCCCCCTACGAGCAGTACTTC	CASSQVFGTGLPPYEQYF
TRBD1	TRBJ2-7	14	.	TRBV7-3	TGTGCCAGCAGCTCCGGGACAGGGGGTTCCGAGCAGTACTTC	CASSSGTGGSEQYF
.	TRBJ2-3	20	.	TRBV5-8	TGTGTCAGCCCCGATACACCACCCTGGACTGGGTTGTCTAGCACAGATACGCAGTATTTT	CVSPDTPPWTGLSSTDTQYF
.	TRBJ2-7	16	.	TRBV7-2	TGTGCCAGCAGCTTAAGGTTTGTCAGGAACTCCTACGAGCAGTACTTC	CASSLRFVRNSYEQYF
TRBD2	TRBJ2-1	15	.	TRBV11-2	TGTGCCAGCAGATCCCCCGGGACTACCTACAATGAGCAGTTCTTC	CASRSPGTTYNEQFF
.	TRBJ1-2	13	.	TRBV20-1	TGCAGTGCTAGTTTGCGCCCTAACTATGGCTACACCTTC	CSASLRPNYGYTF
TRBD1	TRBJ1-2	13	.	TRBV4-2	TGTGCCAGCAGCGAGACAGGGAACTATGGCTACACCTTC	CASSETGNYGYTF
TRBD2	TRBJ2-5	14	once	TRBV4-2	TGTGCCAGCGCCAGACTAGCGGGAGGCGAGACCCAGTACTTC	CASARLAGGETQYF